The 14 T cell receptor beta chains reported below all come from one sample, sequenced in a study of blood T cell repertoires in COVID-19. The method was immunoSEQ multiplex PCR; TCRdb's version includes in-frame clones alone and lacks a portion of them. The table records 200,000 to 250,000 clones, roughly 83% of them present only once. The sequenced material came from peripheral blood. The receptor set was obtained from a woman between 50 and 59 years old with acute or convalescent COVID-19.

This CDR3 reads CASSPQGFYGYTF. In DNA form, the CDR3 reads TGTGCCAGCAGTCCTCAGGGGTTCTATGGCTACACCTTC. V usage is TRBV28 and J usage is TRBJ1-2, with D possibly TRBD1 on 6 matching bases. CDR1 and CDR2 from the germline V gene are MDHEN and SYDVKM. The CDR3 is made up of 13 amino acids. Trimming cost V 5 bases and J 4 bases, with 11 bases left between them.

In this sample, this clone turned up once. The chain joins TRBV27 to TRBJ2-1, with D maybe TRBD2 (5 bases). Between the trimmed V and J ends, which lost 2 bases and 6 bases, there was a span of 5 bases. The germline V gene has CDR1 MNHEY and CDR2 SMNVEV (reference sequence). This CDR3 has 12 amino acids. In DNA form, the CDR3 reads TGTGCCAGCAGTTTACGGGGCAATGAGCAGTTCTTC. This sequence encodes CASSLRGNEQFF.

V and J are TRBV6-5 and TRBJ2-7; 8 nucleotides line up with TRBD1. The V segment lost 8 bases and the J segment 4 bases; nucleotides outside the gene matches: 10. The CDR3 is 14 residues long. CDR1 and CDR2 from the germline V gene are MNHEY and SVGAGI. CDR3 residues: CASGSGQGPYEQYF. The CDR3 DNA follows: TGTGCCAGCGGTTCCGGACAGGGCCCTTACGAGCAGTACTTC.

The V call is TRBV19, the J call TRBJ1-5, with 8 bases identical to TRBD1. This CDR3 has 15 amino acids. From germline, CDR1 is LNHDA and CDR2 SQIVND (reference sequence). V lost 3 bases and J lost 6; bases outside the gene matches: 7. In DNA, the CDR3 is TGTGCCAGTAGTATTTCCCCACAGGGGGTTCAGCCCCAGCATTTT. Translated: CASSISPQGVQPQHF. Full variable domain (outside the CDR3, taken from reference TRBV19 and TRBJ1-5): DGGITQSPKYLFRKEGQNVTLSCEQNLNHDAMYWYRQDPGQGLRLIYYSQIVNDFQKGDIAEGYSVSREKKESFPLTVTSAQKNPTAFYLCASSISPQGVQPQHFGDGTRLSIL.

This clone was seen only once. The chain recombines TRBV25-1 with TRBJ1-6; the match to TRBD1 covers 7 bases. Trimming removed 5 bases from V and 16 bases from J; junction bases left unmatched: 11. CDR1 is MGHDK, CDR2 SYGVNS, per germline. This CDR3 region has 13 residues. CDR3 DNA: TGTGCCAGCAGTTTTATGGGACAGAATCGTCTCCACTTT. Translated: CASSFMGQNRLHF.

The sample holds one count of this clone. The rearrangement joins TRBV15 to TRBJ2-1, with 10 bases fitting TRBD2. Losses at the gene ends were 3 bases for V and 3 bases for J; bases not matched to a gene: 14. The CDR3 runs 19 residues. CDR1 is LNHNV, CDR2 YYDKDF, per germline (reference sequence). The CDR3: CATSSYLLRTSGHYNEQFF. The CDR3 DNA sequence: TGTGCCACCAGCAGCTACCTCCTCCGGACTAGCGGACACTACAATGAGCAGTTCTTC.

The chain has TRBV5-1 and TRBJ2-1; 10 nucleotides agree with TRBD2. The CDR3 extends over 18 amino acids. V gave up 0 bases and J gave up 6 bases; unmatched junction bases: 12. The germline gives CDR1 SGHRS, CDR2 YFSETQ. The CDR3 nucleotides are TGCGCCAGCAGCTTGGCCCCTAGCGGGAGAAACCTCCTCAATGAGCAGTTCTTC. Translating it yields CASSLAPSGRNLLNEQFF. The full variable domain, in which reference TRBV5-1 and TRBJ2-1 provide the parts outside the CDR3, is KAGVTQTPRYLIKTRGQQVTLSCSPISGHRSVSWYQQTPGQGLQFLFEYFSETQRNKGNFPGRFSGRQFSNSRSEMNVSTLELGDSALYLCASSLAPSGRNLLNEQFFGPGTRLTVL.

CDR3 bases: TGTGCCAGCAGCCTCAATAGCGGGGGGCTTGACGAGCAGTACTTC. The encoded protein is CASSLNSGGLDEQYF. This chain joins TRBV5-6 and TRBJ2-7, with 10 bases identical to TRBD2. Germline V gene data show CDR1 as SGHDT and CDR2 as YYEEEE. Losses at the gene ends were 4 bases for V and 5 bases for J; bases not matched to a gene: 9. CDR3 length: 15 amino acids. Full variable domain (remainder filled in from reference TRBV5-6 and TRBJ2-7): DAGVTQSPTHLIKTRGQQVTLRCSPKSGHDTVSWYQQALGQGPQFIFQYYEEEERQRGNFPDRFSGHQFPNYSSELNVNALLLGDSALYLCASSLNSGGLDEQYFGPGTRLTVT.

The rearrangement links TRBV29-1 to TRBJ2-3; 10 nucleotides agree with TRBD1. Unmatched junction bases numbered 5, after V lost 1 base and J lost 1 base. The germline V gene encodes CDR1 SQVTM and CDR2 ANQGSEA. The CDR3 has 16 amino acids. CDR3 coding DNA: TGCAGCGTTGAAGCGCCGGGGACAGGGGGCACAGATACGCAGTATTTT. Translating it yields CSVEAPGTGGTDTQYF.

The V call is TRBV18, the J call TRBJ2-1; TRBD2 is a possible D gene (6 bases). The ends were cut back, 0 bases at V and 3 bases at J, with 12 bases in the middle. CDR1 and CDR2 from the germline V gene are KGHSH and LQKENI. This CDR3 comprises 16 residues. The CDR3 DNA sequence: TGTGCCAGCTCACCACCGGCGAGGAGGGTCTACAATGAGCAGTTCTTC. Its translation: CASSPPARRVYNEQFF.

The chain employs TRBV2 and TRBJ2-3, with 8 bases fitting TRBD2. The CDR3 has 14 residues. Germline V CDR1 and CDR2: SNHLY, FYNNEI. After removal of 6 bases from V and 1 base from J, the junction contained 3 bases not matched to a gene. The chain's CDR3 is CASSSGSRTDTQYF. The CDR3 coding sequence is TGTGCCAGCAGCAGCGGGAGCCGCACAGATACGCAGTATTTT. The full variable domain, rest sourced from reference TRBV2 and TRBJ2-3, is EPEVTQTPSHQVTQMGQEVILRCVPISNHLYFYWYRQILGQKVEFLVSFYNNEISEKSEIFDDQFSVERPDGSNFTLKIRSTKLEDSAMYFCASSSGSRTDTQYFGPGTRLTVL.

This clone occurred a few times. The CDR3 loop is CASRKGLAGVEQYF. DNA for the CDR3: TGTGCCAGCAGGAAGGGACTAGCGGGAGTCGAGCAGTACTTC. This sequence joins TRBV6-1 and TRBJ2-7, with 14 positions matching TRBD2. Germline V gene lookup returns CDR1 MNHNS and CDR2 SASEGT. CDR3 length equals 14 residues. Trimming took 6 bases from V and 6 from J; bases not matched to a gene: 4.

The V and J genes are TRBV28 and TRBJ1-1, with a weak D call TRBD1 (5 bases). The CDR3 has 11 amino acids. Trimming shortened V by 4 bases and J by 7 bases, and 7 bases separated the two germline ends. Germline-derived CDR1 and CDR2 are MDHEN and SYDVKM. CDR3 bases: TGTGCCAGCAGTTCAGGGCGTGAAGCTTTCTTT. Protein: CASSSGREAFF.

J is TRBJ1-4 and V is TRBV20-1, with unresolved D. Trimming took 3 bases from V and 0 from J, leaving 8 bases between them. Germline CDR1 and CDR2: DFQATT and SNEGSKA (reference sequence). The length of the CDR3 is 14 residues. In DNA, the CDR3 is TGCAGTGCTAGTTTCGGGGCAACTAATGAAAAACTGTTTTTT. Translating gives CSASFGATNEKLFF.